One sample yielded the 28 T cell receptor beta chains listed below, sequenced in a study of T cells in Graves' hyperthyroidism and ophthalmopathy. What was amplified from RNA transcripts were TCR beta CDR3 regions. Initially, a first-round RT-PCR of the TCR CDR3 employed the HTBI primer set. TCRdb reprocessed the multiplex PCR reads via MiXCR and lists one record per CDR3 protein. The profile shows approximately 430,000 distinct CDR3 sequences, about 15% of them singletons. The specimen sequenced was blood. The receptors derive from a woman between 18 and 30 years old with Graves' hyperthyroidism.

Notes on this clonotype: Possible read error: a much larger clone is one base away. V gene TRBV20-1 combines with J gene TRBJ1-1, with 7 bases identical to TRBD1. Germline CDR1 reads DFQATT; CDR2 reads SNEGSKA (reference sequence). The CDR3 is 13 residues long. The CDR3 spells CSALQGGNTEVFF. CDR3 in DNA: TGCAGTGCTCTGCAGGGGGGGAACACTGAAGTTTTCTTT.

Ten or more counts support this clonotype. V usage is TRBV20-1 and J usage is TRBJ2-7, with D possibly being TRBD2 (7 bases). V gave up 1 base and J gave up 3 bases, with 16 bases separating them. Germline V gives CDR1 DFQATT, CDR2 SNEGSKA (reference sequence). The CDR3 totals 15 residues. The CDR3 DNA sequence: TGCAGTGCTAGAGCTCGCGGGGGCCGCAACTACGAGCAGTACTTC. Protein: CSARARGGRNYEQYF.

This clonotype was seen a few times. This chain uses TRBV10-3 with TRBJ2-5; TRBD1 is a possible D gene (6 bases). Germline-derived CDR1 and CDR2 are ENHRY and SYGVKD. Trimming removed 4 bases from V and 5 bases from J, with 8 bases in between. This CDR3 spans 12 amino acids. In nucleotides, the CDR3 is TGTGCCATCAGTGTAACAGGGGAGACCCAGTACTTC. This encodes CAISVTGETQYF.

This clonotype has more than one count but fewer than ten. CDR3 DNA: TGTGCCAGCAGCTCTAACCCGCTTGAAGCTTTCTTT. Translation: CASSSNPLEAFF. J is TRBJ1-1 and V is TRBV5-6; D unclear. There are 12 residues in the CDR3. V gave up 3 bases and J gave up 7 bases, with 10 bases separating them. CDR1 SGHDT and CDR2 YYEEEE come from the germline V gene.

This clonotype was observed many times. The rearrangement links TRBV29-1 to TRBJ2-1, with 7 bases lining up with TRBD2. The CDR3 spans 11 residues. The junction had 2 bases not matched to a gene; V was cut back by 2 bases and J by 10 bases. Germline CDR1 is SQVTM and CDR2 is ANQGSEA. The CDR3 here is CSVELGGEQFF. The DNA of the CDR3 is TGCAGCGTTGAATTGGGGGGGGAGCAGTTCTTC.

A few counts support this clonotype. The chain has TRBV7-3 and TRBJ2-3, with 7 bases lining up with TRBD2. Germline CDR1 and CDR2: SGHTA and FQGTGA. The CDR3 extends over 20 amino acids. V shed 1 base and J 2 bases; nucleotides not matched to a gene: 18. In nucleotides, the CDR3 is TGTGCCAGCAGCTTAAGAGTGGCTAGCGGAGCACCGAGTACCACAGATACGCAGTATTTT. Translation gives CASSLRVASGAPSTTDTQYF. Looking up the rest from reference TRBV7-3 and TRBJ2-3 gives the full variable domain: GAGVSQTPSNKVTEKGKYVELRCDPISGHTALYWYRQSLGQGPEFLIYFQGTGAADDSGLPNDRFFAVRPEGSVSTLKIQRTERGDSAVYLCASSLRVASGAPSTTDTQYFGPGTRLTVL.

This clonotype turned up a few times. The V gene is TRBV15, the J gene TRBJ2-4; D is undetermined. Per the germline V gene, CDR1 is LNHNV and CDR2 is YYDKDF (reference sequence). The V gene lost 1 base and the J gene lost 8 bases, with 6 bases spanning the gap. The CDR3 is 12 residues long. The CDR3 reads CATSRAKDIQYF. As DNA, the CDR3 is TGTGCCACCAGCAGAGCTAAAGACATTCAGTACTTC.

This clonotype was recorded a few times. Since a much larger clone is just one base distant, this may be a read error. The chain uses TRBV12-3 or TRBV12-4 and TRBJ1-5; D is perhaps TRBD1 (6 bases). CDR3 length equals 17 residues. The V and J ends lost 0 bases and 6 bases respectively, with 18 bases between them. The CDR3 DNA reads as TGTGCCAGCAGTTTAGCGCTACAGGGTAGACGCAGTCAGCCCCAGCATTTT. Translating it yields CASSLALQGRRSQPQHF.

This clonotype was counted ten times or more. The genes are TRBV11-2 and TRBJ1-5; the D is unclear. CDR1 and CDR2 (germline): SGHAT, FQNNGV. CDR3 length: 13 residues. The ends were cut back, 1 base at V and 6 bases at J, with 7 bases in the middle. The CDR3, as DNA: TGTGCCAGCAGCTTAGGGGTTCGTCAGCCCCAGCATTTT. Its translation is CASSLGVRQPQHF.

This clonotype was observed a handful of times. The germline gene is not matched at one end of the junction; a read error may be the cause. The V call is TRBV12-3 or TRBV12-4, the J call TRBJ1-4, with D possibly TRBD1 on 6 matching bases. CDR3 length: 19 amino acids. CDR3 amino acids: CASSATFGGAWATNENLFF. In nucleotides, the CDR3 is TGTGCCAGCAGCGCTACCTTTGGGGGCGCCTGGGCAACTAATGAAAACCTGTTTTTT.

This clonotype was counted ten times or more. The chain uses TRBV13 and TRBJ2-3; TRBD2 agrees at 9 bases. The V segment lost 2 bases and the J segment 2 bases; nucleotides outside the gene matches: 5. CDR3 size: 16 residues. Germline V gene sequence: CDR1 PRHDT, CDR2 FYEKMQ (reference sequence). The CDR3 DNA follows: TGTGCCAGCAGCTTATCTAGCGGGGACTCCACAGATACGCAGTATTTT. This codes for CASSLSSGDSTDTQYF.

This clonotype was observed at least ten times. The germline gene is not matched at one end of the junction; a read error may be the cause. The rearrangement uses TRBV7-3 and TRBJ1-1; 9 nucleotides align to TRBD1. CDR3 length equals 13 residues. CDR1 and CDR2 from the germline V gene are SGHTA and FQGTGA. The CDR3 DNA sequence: TGTGCCAGCAGCCCAGGGACAGGGACTGTAGCTTTCTTT. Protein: CASSPGTGTVAFF.

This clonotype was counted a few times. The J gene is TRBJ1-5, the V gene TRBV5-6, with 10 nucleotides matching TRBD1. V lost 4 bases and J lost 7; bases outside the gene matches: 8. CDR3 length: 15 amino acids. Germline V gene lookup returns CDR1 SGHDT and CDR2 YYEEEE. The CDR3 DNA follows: TGTGCCAGCAGCGGGGACAGGGGTGAGGAGCAGCCCCAGCATTTT. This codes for CASSGDRGEEQPQHF.

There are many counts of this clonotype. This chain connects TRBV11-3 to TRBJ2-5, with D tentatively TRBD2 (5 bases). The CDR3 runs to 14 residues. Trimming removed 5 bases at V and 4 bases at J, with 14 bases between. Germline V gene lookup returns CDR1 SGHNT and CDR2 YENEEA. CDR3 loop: CASSVRGRSETQYF. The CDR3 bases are TGTGCCAGCAGCGTTAGAGGGCGGTCAGAGACCCAGTACTTC.

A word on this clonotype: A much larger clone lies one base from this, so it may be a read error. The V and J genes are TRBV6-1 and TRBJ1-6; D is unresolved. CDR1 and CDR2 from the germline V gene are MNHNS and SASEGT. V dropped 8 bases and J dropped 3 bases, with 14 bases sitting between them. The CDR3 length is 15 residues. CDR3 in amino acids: CASGYESIYNSPLHF. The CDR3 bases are TGTGCCAGCGGCTACGAAAGCATCTATAATTCACCCCTCCACTTT.

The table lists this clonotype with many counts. CDR3 amino acids: CASSLRRGVNTEAFF. The DNA for the CDR3 is TGTGCCAGCAGCTTACGGCGGGGGGTAAACACTGAAGCTTTCTTT. This sequence joins TRBV7-6 and TRBJ1-1; tentatively, D is TRBD1 (5 bases). Germline CDR1 reads SGHVS; CDR2 reads FNYEAQ. CDR3 length: 15 residues. V shed 2 bases and J shed 2 bases, with 12 bases lying between them.

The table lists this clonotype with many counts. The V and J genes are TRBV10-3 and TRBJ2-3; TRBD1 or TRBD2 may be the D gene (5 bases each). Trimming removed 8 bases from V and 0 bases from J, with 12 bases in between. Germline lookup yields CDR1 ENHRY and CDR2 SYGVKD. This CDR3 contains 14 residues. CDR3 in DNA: TGTGCCATCTCGTCCCGGGGCAGCACAGATACGCAGTATTTT. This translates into CAISSRGSTDTQYF.

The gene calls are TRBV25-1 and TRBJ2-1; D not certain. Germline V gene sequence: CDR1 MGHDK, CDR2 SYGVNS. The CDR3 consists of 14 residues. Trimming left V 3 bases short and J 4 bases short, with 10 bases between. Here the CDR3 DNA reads TGTGCCAGCAGTGAGAGTTGGGTATACAATGAGCAGTTCTTC. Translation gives CASSESWVYNEQFF.

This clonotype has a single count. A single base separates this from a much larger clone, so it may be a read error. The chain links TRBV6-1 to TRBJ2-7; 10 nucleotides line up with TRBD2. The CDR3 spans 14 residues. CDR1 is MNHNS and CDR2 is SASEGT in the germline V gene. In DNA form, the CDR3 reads TGTGCCAGCAGCACTAGCGGGATATTCTACGGGCAGTACTTC. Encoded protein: CASSTSGIFYGQYF.

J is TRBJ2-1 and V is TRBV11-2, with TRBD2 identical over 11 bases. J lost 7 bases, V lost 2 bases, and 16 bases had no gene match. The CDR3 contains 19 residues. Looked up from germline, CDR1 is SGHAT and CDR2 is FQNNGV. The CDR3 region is CASSLRFTLGLAVGNEQFF. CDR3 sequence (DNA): TGTGCCAGCAGCTTAAGGTTCACATTGGGACTAGCGGTAGGGAATGAGCAGTTCTTC.

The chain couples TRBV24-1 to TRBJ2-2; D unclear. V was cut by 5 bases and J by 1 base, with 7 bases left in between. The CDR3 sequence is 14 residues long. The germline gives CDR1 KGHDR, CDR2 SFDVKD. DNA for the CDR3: TGTGCCACCAGTGTGGGCATGAACACCGGGGAGCTGTTTTTT. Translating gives CATSVGMNTGELFF.

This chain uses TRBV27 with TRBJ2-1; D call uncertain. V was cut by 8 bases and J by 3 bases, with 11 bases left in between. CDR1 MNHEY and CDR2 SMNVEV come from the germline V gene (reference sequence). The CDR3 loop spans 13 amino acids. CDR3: CASVGSIYNEQFF. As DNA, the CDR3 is TGTGCCAGCGTCGGGTCTATCTACAATGAGCAGTTCTTC.

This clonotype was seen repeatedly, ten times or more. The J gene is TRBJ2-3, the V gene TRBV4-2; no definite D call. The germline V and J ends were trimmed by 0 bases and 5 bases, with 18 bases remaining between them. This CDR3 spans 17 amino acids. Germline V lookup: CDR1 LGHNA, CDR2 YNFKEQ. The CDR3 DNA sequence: TGTGCCAGCAGCCAAGATTCGGTGGGCTTGATCGGAGATACGCAGTATTTT. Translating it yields CASSQDSVGLIGDTQYF.

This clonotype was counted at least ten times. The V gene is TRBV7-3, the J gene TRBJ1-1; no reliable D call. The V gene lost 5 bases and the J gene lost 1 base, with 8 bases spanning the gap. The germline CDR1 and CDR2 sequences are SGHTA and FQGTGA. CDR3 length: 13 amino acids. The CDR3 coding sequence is TGTGCCAGCAGCAGGGATTGGAACACTGAAGCTTTCTTT. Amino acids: CASSRDWNTEAFF.

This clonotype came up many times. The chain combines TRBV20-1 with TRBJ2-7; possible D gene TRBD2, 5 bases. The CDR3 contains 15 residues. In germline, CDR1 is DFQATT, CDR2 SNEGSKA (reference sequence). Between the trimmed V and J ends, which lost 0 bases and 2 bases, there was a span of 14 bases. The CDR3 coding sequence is TGCAGTGCTAGAGATCCCGGCGGGTTAACCTACGAGCAGTACTTC. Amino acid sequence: CSARDPGGLTYEQYF.

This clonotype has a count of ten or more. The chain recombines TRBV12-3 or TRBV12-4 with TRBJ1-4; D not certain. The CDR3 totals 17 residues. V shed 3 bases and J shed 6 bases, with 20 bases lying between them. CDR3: CASSFLGGLSADEKLFF. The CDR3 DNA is TGTGCCAGCAGTTTTCTAGGAGGCCTCTCGGCGGATGAAAAACTGTTTTTT.

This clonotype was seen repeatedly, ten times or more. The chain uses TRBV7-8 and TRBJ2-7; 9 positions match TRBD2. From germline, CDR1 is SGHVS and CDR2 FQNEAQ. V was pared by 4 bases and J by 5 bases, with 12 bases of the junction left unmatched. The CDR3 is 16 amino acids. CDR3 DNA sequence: TGTGCCAGCAGCTCAGCCGTTGCGGGAGGGCCCCACGAGCAGTACTTC. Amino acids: CASSSAVAGGPHEQYF.

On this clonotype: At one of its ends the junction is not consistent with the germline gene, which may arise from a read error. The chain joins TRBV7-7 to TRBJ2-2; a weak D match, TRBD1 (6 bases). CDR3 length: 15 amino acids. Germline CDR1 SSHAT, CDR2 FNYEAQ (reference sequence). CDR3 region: CASSLQQGGAGELFF. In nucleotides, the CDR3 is TGTGCTAGCAGCTTACAACAGGGCGGAGCCGGGGAGCTGTTTTTT.